The T cell receptor (beta chain) under discussion was sequenced for a study of blood T cells in healthy people across ages. The length of the CDR3 is 14 residues. V gave up 1 base and J gave up 0 bases, with 4 bases separating them. Per the germline V gene, CDR1 is SGDLS and CDR2 is YYNGEE. This clonotype was detected a few times. Its cognate antigen is unknown. Whole-study results and caveats: Strongly correlated with naive T cell percentage was TCR beta diversity. There were more naive CD4+ cells and higher diversity in long-lived donors than in aged donors.

Combining a sample-barcoded 5' primer with a J-beta primer mix, a second PCR ran for about 7 to 12 cycles. The template-switch adaptor, which had 12 random nucleotides, put a tag on each cDNA molecule. A single record per CDR3 protein comes from TCRdb applying MiXCR to the 5' RACE reads. The sample includes hundreds of thousands of distinct CDR3 sequences, about a third of them seen just once. The study drew donors from healthy Caucasian individuals in Russia aged about 6 to 90. Material for sequencing was blood. The sequence was obtained from a woman over 75 in good health. This chain connects TRBV9 to TRBJ1-4, with D unresolved. The CDR3, as DNA: TGTGCCAGCAGCGTATCTCCAACTAATGAAAAACTGTTTTTT. It encodes CASSVSPTNEKLFF.